The source of this T cell receptor beta chain is a study of blood T cell repertoires in COVID-19. About the study: The analysed material was cDNA or gDNA that came from T cells, B-cell-depleted T cells, or PBMCs.

The study recruited people aged 18 to 89 years across approximately 24 US areas. The germline V gene encodes CDR1 MNHEY and CDR2 SVGEGT. The CDR3 loop spans 12 amino acids. Trimming left V 5 bases short and J 3 bases short, with 2 bases between. Assay: immunoSEQ multiplex PCR; the TCRdb copy retains only in-frame clones and omits some. The sample comprises over 350,000 clones, 88% of which are singletons, and more than 0.95% rests with the top ten. The chain employs TRBV6-2 or TRBV6-3 and TRBJ2-6; no clear D gene. Sequenced sample: PBMCs or T cells enriched from blood (not recorded which). The TCR originated in a young woman who had recovered from COVID-19. The CDR3 DNA follows: TGTGCCAGCAGTCGTGGGGCCAACGTCCTGACTTTC. This translates into CASSRGANVLTF.